This T cell receptor beta chain was sequenced for a study of shared clonotypes between healthy human individuals. Concerning this clone itself: In the same sample, other DNA sequences code for this CDR3.

Per the germline V gene, CDR1 is SGHTA and CDR2 is FQGNSA. V lost 1 base to trimming and J lost 2 bases, with 6 bases between them. The CDR3 is made up of 14 amino acids. In the naive CD8 group, cells lacked CD45RO and were positively selected for CCR7, so terminally differentiated effector memory CD45RA+ cells were left out. The assay was immunoSEQ multiplex PCR, and TCRdb's table has in-frame clones only and misses some. This sample has about 2,200,000 clones, with more than 85% found just once. The chain employs TRBV7-2 and TRBJ1-3; tentatively, D is TRBD1 (5 bases). The material sequenced was naive CD8+ T cells from PBMCs. The clonotype was recovered from a man aged 18 to 29 in good health. Some clones in this sample may be carry-over from other donors' samples. In DNA, the CDR3 is TGTGCCAGCAGCTTAGTGGGACCTGGAAACACCATATATTTT. It codes for CASSLVGPGNTIYF. Using reference TRBV7-2 and TRBJ1-3 for the parts outside the CDR3, the full variable domain is GAGVSQSPSNKVTEKGKDVELRCDPISGHTALYWYRQSLGQGLEFLIYFQGNSAPDKSGLPSDRFSAERTGGSVSTLTIQRTQQEDSAVYLCASSLVGPGNTIYFGEGSWLTVV.